Sequencing of this T cell receptor beta chain was carried out in a study of Ad26.COV2.S vaccination and SARS-CoV-2 variants (dated by TCRdb to the early 2020s). Background on the whole study: Donors in the vaccine arm were drawn from COV1001, a multicentre, randomized, double-blind, placebo-controlled phase I-IIa trial testing Ad26.COV2.S in healthy adults. Ad26.COV2.S was administered intramuscularly at a dose of 5x10^10 or 1x10^11 viral particles, either as one shot or as two shots given 56 days apart. Sequencing of the TCRbeta repertoire served to evaluate the specificity and breadth of SARS-CoV-2-reactive T cell receptors following Ad26.COV2.S vaccination. The TCR-sequenced set comprised around 30 samples: some 19 Ad26.COV2.S vaccine recipients, 5 placebo recipients and 8 SARS-CoV-2 convalescent individuals. Trial participants were randomized into five groups of five, in which low-dose or high-dose Ad26.COV2.S was given once or twice, or placebo was given on both occasions. Investigators did not know the trial group allocation while performing experiments and assessing outcomes. Broader findings and caveats from the paper: After vaccination, substantial breadth of spike-specific CD8+ and CD4+ T cell responses was reported. Comparing responses between vaccine doses or regimens was not something the study was powered to do. Spike-specific TCR breadth was higher in Ad26.COV2.S recipients than in placebo recipients (P = 0.0014). Vaccine and placebo recipients had similar non-spike TCR breadth, a finding consistent with the vaccine containing only spike. The authors noted that total T cell responses may have been underestimated by the TCR breadth and depth analyses.

About this clone: Its antigen specificity is not known. Base qualities are not at hand, and no much larger clone is one base apart.

TCRbeta CDR3 regions were sequenced with the immunoSEQ Assay. After extraction, genomic DNA underwent amplification by bias-controlled multiplex PCR, followed by high-throughput sequencing. Regarding the original processing steps: To quantify the absolute abundance of every unique TCRbeta CDR3 region, sequences were collapsed and filtered. T cell fraction was estimated by normalizing TCRbeta template counts to usable DNA, which was measured by amplifying reference genes present in all nucleated cells. Repertoire TCRs were annotated as SARS-CoV-2-specific by exact matching of V gene, CDR3 amino acid sequence and J gene to a known reactive TCR set. MIRA supplied the reference SARS-CoV-2 TCR set, which was filtered for enrichment in COVID-19-positive ImmuneCODE repertoires so that public or cross-reactive TCRs were removed. Using the MIRA antigens, annotated TCRs were further analysed by specific ORF or by position within an ORF. Depth was the summed frequency of annotated unique rearrangements, while breadth was defined as annotated unique rearrangements over total unique productive rearrangements. Group comparisons of TCR breadth used two-sided Wilcoxon rank-sum tests. The clones in this table, taken by TCRdb from immuneACCESS, are in-frame only. Not every clone is retained; where verified, under half of the shortfall comes from an unresolved V gene, and the cause of the rest is unknown. Clone size and the V and J calls come from that table; the DNA yielded D and trimming. The sample contains about 410,000 clones, about 90% of them found a single time. In total, the top ten clones hold more than 1.5% of the sample.

What the treatment or condition label conveys for this sample: roughly 19 received Ad26.COV2.S at low or high dose, single or two shots; several received placebo; per-sample allocation not given. For vaccine and placebo recipients, repertoires were sequenced using samples collected on day 63 after the first injection. Between 29 July and 7 August 2020, Cohort 1b enrolled some 25 adults aged 18-55 years at one site in Boston, USA. Ad26.COV2.S was a replication-incompetent adenovirus type 26 vector that expressed a prefusion-stabilized SARS-CoV-2 spike protein derived from the original Wuhan strain. Here V drops 6 bases and J drops 1 base, and the junction holds 10 bases not matched to any gene. The CDR3 contains 17 residues, cysteine and phenylalanine counted. Kept here is only the CDR3 DNA, which spans 51 bases and is read in frame from base 1. The germline V gene (reference sequence) sets CDR1 to SGHKS and CDR2 to YYEKEE.

Recombination joined TRBV5-5 with TRBJ2-5; 12 central nucleotides agree with TRBD1. This material consisted of peripheral blood, taken in a trial of Ad26.COV2.S vaccine versus placebo. The receptor was derived from a person aged 18-65 years who received the Ad26.COV2.S COVID-19 vaccine or a placebo. The nucleotide sequence reads as follows: TGTGCCAGCACCAGAGGAAGGGACAGGGGGCTCCAAGAGACCCAGTACTTC. Translated, this gives CASTRGRDRGLQETQYF. The full variable domain, completed from the reference TRBV5-5 and TRBJ2-5 proteins outside the CDR3, reads DAGVTQSPTHLIKTRGQQVTLRCSPISGHKSVSWYQQVLGQGPQFIFQYYEKEERGRGNFPDRFSARQFPNYSSELNVNALLLGDSALYLCASTRGRDRGLQETQYFGPGTRLLVL.